The TCR beta chain described here comes from a study of T cell changes during pregnancy in multiple sclerosis. Germline V lookup: CDR1 MNHEY, CDR2 SMNVEV (reference sequence). This CDR3 spans 16 amino acids. Deletions cut 0 bases from V and 9 bases from J, with 18 bases between. Repertoires were generated with immunoSEQ multiplex PCR, while TCRdb's copy carries only in-frame clones and drops some. The data show about 36,000 clones, about nine tenths seen once. This receptor was obtained from a female donor in good health, enrolled as a control in a pregnancy study. Sequenced material: CD4+ T cells from peripheral blood mononuclear cells, taken in the second trimester of pregnancy. The chain combines TRBV27 with TRBJ1-5, with TRBD1 as a possible D gene (5 bases). CDR3 residues: CASSLSVGLNFGPQHF. The CDR3, as DNA: TGTGCCAGCAGTTTATCGGTGGGACTGAATTTTGGGCCCCAGCATTTT.